Listed below are T cell receptor beta chains from one sample, sequenced in a study of T cells in Graves' hyperthyroidism and ophthalmopathy. TCRdb re-called the multiplex PCR reads with MiXCR, one entry per CDR3 protein. The sample lists a few hundred thousand distinct CDR3 sequences; about 45% were seen once. The sample comprised peripheral blood or thyroid tissue (not recorded which). These receptor sequences come from an adult woman with Graves' disease, either hyperthyroidism or ophthalmopathy (not recorded which). CDR3s include the opening cysteine and the closing phenylalanine or tryptophan. The D gene is left open where the match is weak. Rows give clone size only sometimes, using once, few, many, or a class for an expanded clone.

abundance | j_gene | v_gene | d_gene | CDR3nt | CDR3aa
NA | TRBJ1-2 | TRBV20-1 | TRBD1 | TGCAGCGCTAACCTCGACAGGGGAAGCTATGGCTACACCTTC | CSANLDRGSYGYTF
many | TRBJ2-7 | TRBV5-1 | TRBD2 | TGCGCCAGCAGCTTGGAACCGACTAGCAAATACGAGCAGTACTTC | CASSLEPTSKYEQYF
NA | TRBJ2-5 | TRBV29-1 | NA | TGCAGCGTTGGCCGCAGGGCGCAAGAGACCCAGTACTTC | CSVGRRAQETQYF
many | TRBJ1-1 | TRBV7-2 | NA | TGTGCCAGCAGCTTAGCGCGGGGGCCTGAAGCTTTCTTT | CASSLARGPEAFF
many | TRBJ1-1 | TRBV9 | NA | TGTGCCAGCAGCGTAGCTATAGGGAACACTGAAGCTTTCTTT | CASSVAIGNTEAFF
NA | TRBJ1-2 | TRBV7-8 | TRBD1 | TGTGCCAGCAGCAAAGGCCGATTTGGGACAGGACGAGATGGCTACACCTTC | CASSKGRFGTGRDGYTF
NA | TRBJ1-2 | TRBV10-3 | NA | TGTGCCATCCGGGACGGAGCCTCCTATGGCTACACCTTC | CAIRDGASYGYTF
many | TRBJ1-1 | TRBV19 | NA | TGTGCCTCCTTTCCTCCAGGGGTCCGAACTGAAGCTTTCTTT | CASFPPGVRTEAFF
many | TRBJ1-5 | TRBV25-1 | NA | TGTGCCAGCAGTGGACGGACAGAGGGGTATAGCAATCAGCCCCAGCATTTT | CASSGRTEGYSNQPQHF
many | TRBJ2-7 | TRBV29-1 | NA | TGCAGCGTTGTAGCGGAGGATTACGAGCAGTACTTC | CSVVAEDYEQYF
NA | TRBJ1-1 | TRBV10-2 | NA | TGCGCCAGCAGTGACTCGTGGGGGGGAATGAACACTGAAGCTTTCTTT | CASSDSWGGMNTEAFF
NA | TRBJ1-6 | TRBV10-3 | NA | TGTGCCATCACCCCCGGGATAGGGGGTTCACCCCTCCACTTT | CAITPGIGGSPLHF
NA | TRBJ1-5 | TRBV4-1 | TRBD1 | TGCGCCAGCAGCACGGACAGGCATCAGCCCCAGCATTTT | CASSTDRHQPQHF
NA | TRBJ2-5 | TRBV20-1 | TRBD2 | TGCAGTGCGCCAACGCGGGGAGGGGAGACCCAGTACTTC | CSAPTRGGETQYF
few | TRBJ1-2 | TRBV9 | NA | TGTGCCAGCAGCAGCCGGGCCTCGGGGGCGGATGGCTACACCTTC | CASSSRASGADGYTF
many | TRBJ1-6 | TRBV28 | TRBD1 | TGTGCCAGCGCCGGGACAGGCAGACCCCTCCACTTT | CASAGTGRPLHF
many | TRBJ2-6 | TRBV13 | TRBD1 | TGTGCCAGCAGCTCGACAGGGCTCGCCCGCTCTGGGGCCAACGTCCTGACTTTC | CASSSTGLARSGANVLTF
many | TRBJ1-3 | TRBV12-3/TRBV12-4 | NA | TGTGCCAGCAGTTTTGACGGCCTAAGCTCTGGAAACACCATATATTTT | CASSFDGLSSGNTIYF
NA | TRBJ2-1 | TRBV25-1 | TRBD1 | TGTGCCAGCAACGTCGGGACAGGGGGCAATGAGCAGTTCTTC | CASNVGTGGNEQFF
NA | TRBJ2-1 | TRBV7-3 | NA | TGTGCCAGCAGCTTAACCCGTTGGGATGAGCAGTTCTTC | CASSLTRWDEQFF
many | TRBJ1-2 | TRBV20-1 | NA | TGCAGTGCCATGGACACAAACTATGGCTACACCTTC | CSAMDTNYGYTF
NA | TRBJ1-6 | TRBV15 | NA | TGTGCCGCCAGCAGAGACCCGGCATCTAATTCACCCCTCCACTTT | CAASRDPASNSPLHF
many | TRBJ1-4 | TRBV2 | TRBD1 | TGTGCCAGCAGGGGGACAGGCGAAAAACTGTTTTTT | CASRGTGEKLFF
NA | TRBJ1-5 | TRBV29-1 | NA | TGCAGCGTTGAGAGGGATCAGCCCCAGCATTTT | CSVERDQPQHF
NA | TRBJ1-5 | TRBV7-9 | NA | TGTGCCAGCAGCTCGGGATCGCCGACCCAGCATTTT | CASSSGSPTQHF
NA | TRBJ2-4 | TRBV15 | NA | TGTGCCACCAGCAGAATCGAGGGGGACAACATTCAGTACTTC | CATSRIEGDNIQYF
NA | TRBJ1-2 | TRBV20-1 | NA | TGCAGTGCGGATCGGACCGGGGGCTACACCTTC | CSADRTGGYTF
NA | TRBJ1-6 | TRBV19 | TRBD1 | TGTGCCAGTTCCGAGGGGGCAGGTGGTTCACCCCTCCACTTT | CASSEGAGGSPLHF
few | TRBJ2-7 | TRBV7-9 | TRBD1 | TGTGCCAGCAACCCAGACAGGGGCTACGGCGAGCAGTACTTC | CASNPDRGYGEQYF
once | TRBJ2-5 | TRBV14 | TRBD2 | TGTGCCAGCAGCCATCTAGCGGGAGTAAAGACCCAGTACTTC | CASSHLAGVKTQYF
NA | TRBJ1-1 | TRBV10-3 | NA | TGTGCCACGACGTCAGGGGACACTGAAGCTTTCTTT | CATTSGDTEAFF
few | TRBJ2-5 | TRBV15 | NA | TGTGCCACCAGCAGAGGCCGGGGGAGGGAGACCCAGTACTTC | CATSRGRGRETQYF